This TCR beta chain was sequenced during a study of T cells in Graves' hyperthyroidism and ophthalmopathy. CDR3 length: 14 residues. With 6 bases clipped from V and 5 bases from J, the junction kept 5 bases outside the gene matches. The germline V gene encodes CDR1 SGHAT and CDR2 FQNNGV. It was RNA transcripts that yielded the amplified TCR beta CDR3 regions. HTBI primers drove first-round RT-PCR of the TCR CDR3. TCRdb recomputed calls from the multiplex PCR reads with MiXCR, one row per CDR3 protein. The data show some 550,000 distinct CDR3 sequences, roughly 15% seen once. The sequence came from a woman aged 40 to 55 with Graves' ophthalmopathy. This rearrangement joins TRBV11-2 to TRBJ2-2; 8 nucleotides line up with TRBD1. The material sequenced was blood. CDR3 residues: CASSFRQGTGELFF. The CDR3 region has the DNA TGTGCCAGCAGTTTCCGACAGGGGACCGGGGAGCTGTTTTTT.